The 30 T cell receptor beta chains below come from one sample, sequenced in a study of PD-L1 blockade in urothelial cancer. Time point described: pretreatment peripheral blood. The data were produced by immunoSEQ multiplex PCR, yet TCRdb's version contains in-frame clones alone and is incomplete. The sample has about 63,000 clones; roughly 81% are singletons. Sequencing used PBMCs, obtained around atezolizumab (anti-PD-L1) treatment. Receptors were obtained from a man between 65 and 85 years old with urothelial cancer.

The CDR3 region has the DNA TGTGCCAGCCACTCCCGGGACAGTTACACCGGGGAGCTGTTTTTT. Amino acids: CASHSRDSYTGELFF. The chain links TRBV9 to TRBJ2-2; 7 bases agree with TRBD1. The CDR3 consists of 15 residues. Per the germline V gene, CDR1 is SGDLS and CDR2 is YYNGEE. The V gene end was trimmed by 7 bases and the J gene end by 3 bases; junction bases not matched to a gene: 9. Full variable domain (outside the CDR3, taken from reference TRBV9 and TRBJ2-2): DSGVTQTPKHLITATGQRVTLRCSPRSGDLSVYWYQQSLDQGLQFLIQYYNGEERAKGNILERFSAQQFPDLHSELNLSSLELGDSALYFCASHSRDSYTGELFFGEGSRLTVL.

This clone was seen a handful of times. V usage is TRBV5-1 and J usage is TRBJ2-2; 7 bases are shared with TRBD2. The V gene end was trimmed by 0 bases and the J gene end by 3 bases; junction bases not matched to a gene: 2. Germline V CDR1 and CDR2: SGHRS, YFSETQ. The CDR3 runs to 15 residues. CDR3 nucleotides: TGCGCCAGCAGCTTGGGCGCGGGGGACACCGGGGAGCTGTTTTTT. Translated, it gives CASSLGAGDTGELFF.

The chain carries TRBV6-5 and TRBJ1-2; a possible D gene is TRBD1 (6 bases). V was clipped by 5 bases and J by 6 bases, with 19 bases between them. Germline V gene lookup returns CDR1 MNHEY and CDR2 SVGAGI. CDR3 size: 15 residues. The CDR3 nucleotides are TGTGCCAGCAGTCCCGGACAGCCCCAAGGACATGGCTACACCTTC. As protein: CASSPGQPQGHGYTF.

V gene TRBV6-5 combines with J gene TRBJ2-7; 13 nucleotides agree with TRBD2. V was clipped by 0 bases and J by 9 bases; unmatched bases: 5. The germline V gene has CDR1 MNHEY and CDR2 SVGAGI. The CDR3 has 15 residues. As DNA, the CDR3 is TGTGCCAGCAGTTACTCAACTAGCGGGAGGGCCGGGCAGTACTTC. Its translation is CASSYSTSGRAGQYF.

The chain uses TRBV29-1 and TRBJ2-3; 12 bases are a match to TRBD2. The ends lost 2 bases at V and 8 bases at J; junction bases unmatched: 11. The CDR3 runs 16 residues. Germline V CDR1 and CDR2: SQVTM, ANQGSEA. The CDR3 spells CSVETASGGGRGTQYF. The CDR3 region has the DNA TGCAGCGTTGAAACGGCTAGCGGGGGGGGGAGAGGTACGCAGTATTTT.

This rearrangement joins TRBV7-3 to TRBJ2-1, with D tentatively TRBD1 (6 bases). The CDR3 is made up of 14 amino acids. Between the trimmed V and J ends, which lost 1 base and 4 bases, there was a span of 8 bases. CDR1 and CDR2 from the germline V gene are SGHTA and FQGTGA. The CDR3 DNA is TGTGCCAGCAGCTTAAACAGGGAATACAATGAGCAGTTCTTC. It is translated as CASSLNREYNEQFF.

The chain uses TRBV6-5 and TRBJ2-1, with D possibly matching TRBD2 (6 bases). The V gene lost 5 bases and the J gene lost 10 bases, with 15 bases spanning the gap. The CDR3 contains 13 residues. In germline, CDR1 is MNHEY, CDR2 SVGAGI. CDR3: CASSRDPGLEQFF. The CDR3 DNA reads as TGTGCCAGCAGTAGGGATCCGGGACTGGAGCAGTTCTTC.

The chain employs TRBV5-1 and TRBJ2-3; a possible D gene is TRBD2 (6 bases). The germline gives CDR1 SGHRS, CDR2 YFSETQ. V was pared by 0 bases and J by 4 bases, with 9 bases between. The CDR3 totals 14 residues. The CDR3 reads CASSLASVADTQYF. Here the CDR3 DNA reads TGCGCCAGCAGCTTGGCTAGCGTCGCAGATACGCAGTATTTT.

The chain combines TRBV19 with TRBJ1-5; no clear D gene. This CDR3 has 14 residues. Trimming removed 6 bases from V and 2 bases from J, with 11 bases in between. Per the germline V gene, CDR1 is LNHDA and CDR2 is SQIVND (reference sequence). The CDR3 is CASRQAPRNQPQHF. The DNA of the CDR3 is TGTGCCAGTAGGCAGGCCCCGCGCAATCAGCCCCAGCATTTT.

V is TRBV7-9 and J is TRBJ1-3; no firm D call. CDR1 SEHNR and CDR2 FQNEAQ come from the germline V gene (reference sequence). The CDR3 has 13 amino acids. The V end was cut by 4 bases, the J end by 4 bases, with 8 bases between. This chain's CDR3 is CASSSRRGNTIYF. The CDR3 coding sequence is TGTGCCAGCAGCTCCCGCAGGGGAAACACCATATATTTT.

This clone was recorded once. This chain connects TRBV14 to TRBJ2-7; 11 nucleotides agree with TRBD1. The J segment lost 12 bases and the V segment lost 0 bases, leaving 4 bases of the junction unmatched. CDR1 is SGHDN, CDR2 FVKESK, per germline. This CDR3 is built from 13 residues. CDR3 region: CASSQDRTGGLYF. CDR3 nucleotide sequence: TGTGCCAGCAGCCAAGATCGGACAGGGGGCCTGTACTTC.

The chain combines TRBV11-3 with TRBJ2-1, with D possibly matching TRBD2 (6 bases). This CDR3 region has 14 residues. V was pared by 4 bases and J by 9 bases, with 16 bases between. Germline values: CDR1 SGHNT, CDR2 YENEEA. CDR3 residues: CASSSSLARGEQFF. CDR3 nucleotide sequence: TGTGCCAGCAGCTCCTCACTAGCACGCGGTGAGCAGTTCTTC.

In this sample, this clone turned up a few times. J is TRBJ2-5 and V is TRBV4-1; D possibly corresponds to TRBD2 (6 bases). Trimming removed 4 bases at V and 4 bases at J, with 10 bases between. CDR1 is MGHRA and CDR2 is YSYEKL in the germline V gene. CDR3 length: 13 amino acids. DNA for the CDR3: TGCGCCAGCAGCCCTAGCGAGCGAGAGACCCAGTACTTC. Its protein is CASSPSERETQYF.

The chain recombines TRBV7-2 with TRBJ2-3; a possible D gene is TRBD1 (6 bases). The CDR3 sequence is 15 residues long. The V gene lost 1 base and the J gene lost 6 bases, with 14 bases spanning the gap. CDR1 and CDR2 from the germline V gene are SGHTA and FQGNSA. In DNA, the CDR3 is TGTGCCAGCAGCTTAGTTTTCGGACAGCTGGATACGCAGTATTTT. It specifies CASSLVFGQLDTQYF. Full variable domain (rest looked up from reference TRBV7-2 and TRBJ2-3): GAGVSQSPSNKVTEKGKDVELRCDPISGHTALYWYRQSLGQGLEFLIYFQGNSAPDKSGLPSDRFSAERTGGSVSTLTIQRTQQEDSAVYLCASSLVFGQLDTQYFGPGTRLTVL.

This clone was counted between two and nine times. The V call is TRBV5-1, the J call TRBJ1-6, with D possibly TRBD1 on 6 matching bases. V was clipped by 2 bases and J by 10 bases, with 13 bases between them. The CDR3 is 14 amino acids. Germline CDR1 and CDR2: SGHRS and YFSETQ. Written as DNA, the CDR3 is TGCGCCAGCAGCTTAGGGCGGGGGCGGTCACCCCTCCACTTT. Residues: CASSLGRGRSPLHF.

The V and J genes are TRBV6-6 and TRBJ1-2; no definite D call. Germline-derived CDR1 and CDR2 are MNHNY and SVGAGI (reference sequence). CDR3 length equals 12 residues. V gave up 7 bases and J gave up 7 bases, with 13 bases separating them. The CDR3 sequence is CASNDNSFGYTF. Here the CDR3 DNA reads TGTGCCAGCAATGACAATTCGTTTGGCTACACCTTC.

The gene calls are TRBV30 and TRBJ1-2; D is perhaps TRBD1 (6 bases). This CDR3 is built from 14 residues. Germline V gives CDR1 GTSNPN, CDR2 SVGIG (reference sequence). The ends were cut back, 2 bases at V and 0 bases at J, with 10 bases in the middle. CDR3 nucleotide sequence: TGTGCCTGGAGTAGACAGGCAGCTAACTATGGCTACACCTTC. Translating it yields CAWSRQAANYGYTF.

The chain is built from TRBV7-8 and TRBJ2-2; 10 bases map to TRBD2. The length of the CDR3 is 16 residues. The V gene's germline CDR1 is SGHVS and CDR2 FQNEAQ. With 1 base clipped from V and 5 bases from J, the junction kept 4 bases outside the gene matches. The DNA of the CDR3 is TGTGCCAGCAGCTTAGTAGCGGGAGGCACAACCGGGGAGCTGTTTTTT. Amino acid sequence: CASSLVAGGTTGELFF.

The rearrangement links TRBV5-4 to TRBJ1-2; TRBD1 agrees at 9 bases. Trimming cost V 4 bases and J 4 bases; bases outside gene matches: 8. This CDR3 region has 15 residues. CDR1 and CDR2 from the germline V gene are SGHNT and YYREEE (reference sequence). The chain's CDR3 is CASSAGTGIFYGYTF. For the CDR3, the DNA is TGTGCCAGCAGCGCCGGGACAGGGATTTTCTATGGCTACACCTTC.

The genes are TRBV4-1 and TRBJ2-7, with D possibly TRBD1 on 5 matching bases. The V and J ends lost 4 bases and 2 bases respectively, with 15 bases between them. CDR3 length: 15 residues. Germline CDR1 and CDR2: MGHRA and YSYEKL. The CDR3 protein is CASSLAAWGTYEQYF. CDR3 sequence (DNA): TGCGCCAGCAGCCTGGCAGCGTGGGGCACCTACGAGCAGTACTTC.

CDR3 sequence: CASSLGQRLEAFF. The CDR3, as DNA: TGTGCCAGTAGTTTGGGACAACGGCTTGAAGCTTTCTTT. This rearrangement joins TRBV19 to TRBJ1-1; D might be TRBD1 (6 bases). The CDR3 contains 13 residues. Germline V CDR1 and CDR2: LNHDA, SQIVND (reference sequence). Trimming cost V 5 bases and J 7 bases, with 14 bases left between them.

V is TRBV28 and J is TRBJ2-7; the match to TRBD2 covers 7 bases. This CDR3 spans 13 amino acids. The V segment lost 5 bases and the J segment 2 bases; nucleotides outside the gene matches: 3. CDR1 and CDR2 from the germline V gene are MDHEN and SYDVKM. CDR3 coding DNA: TGTGCCAGCAGTGAGCGGGAACCCTACGAGCAGTACTTC. Translated: CASSEREPYEQYF.

The chain carries TRBV5-1 and TRBJ1-1, with TRBD1 as a possible D gene (6 bases). Looked up from germline, CDR1 is SGHRS and CDR2 is YFSETQ. The CDR3 runs to 14 residues. V lost 4 bases, J lost 0 bases, and 10 bases lay in between. CDR3 DNA sequence: TGCGCCAGCAGCGAGGGGGTTGTGAACACTGAAGCTTTCTTT. Translated: CASSEGVVNTEAFF.

The chain has TRBV6-1 and TRBJ2-6; D is perhaps TRBD2 (7 bases). The CDR3 consists of 19 residues. Per germline, CDR1 MNHNS and CDR2 SASEGT. The V end lost 4 bases, the J end lost 0 bases, and 19 bases lay between the germline ends. The CDR3 here is CASSVRRAGAFSGANVLTF. CDR3 in DNA: TGTGCCAGCAGTGTCAGGAGGGCGGGGGCTTTCTCTGGGGCCAACGTCCTGACTTTC.

CDR3 residues: CASSLTDRDPRGYTF. CDR3 bases: TGCGCCAGCAGCTTGACTGACAGGGACCCTAGGGGCTACACCTTC. V usage is TRBV5-1 and J usage is TRBJ1-2; TRBD1 agrees at 7 bases. In germline, CDR1 is SGHRS, CDR2 YFSETQ. V was clipped by 1 base and J by 8 bases; unmatched bases: 11. This CDR3 has 15 amino acids.

The rearrangement joins TRBV7-6 to TRBJ2-2, with D possibly matching TRBD2 (5 bases). Germline V gives CDR1 SGHVS, CDR2 FNYEAQ. V dropped 5 bases and J dropped 5 bases, with 12 bases sitting between them. CDR3 length: 14 residues. CDR3 in amino acids: CASSAETGTGELFF. In DNA form, the CDR3 reads TGTGCCAGCAGCGCCGAAACGGGGACCGGGGAGCTGTTTTTT.

This clone was seen at least ten times. The genes are TRBV6-1 and TRBJ2-7; TRBD1 matches at 8 bases. Germline trimming cut 5 bases from V and 4 bases from J; bases unmatched to any gene: 7. Per the germline V gene, CDR1 is MNHNS and CDR2 is SASEGT. The CDR3 extends over 14 amino acids. The CDR3 DNA follows: TGTGCCAGCAGTCCCGGGACAGGCTCATACGAGCAGTACTTC. This translates into CASSPGTGSYEQYF.

This chain uses TRBV5-5 with TRBJ2-7; 9 nucleotides align to TRBD2. This CDR3 has 15 residues. The J segment lost 4 bases and the V segment lost 0 bases, leaving 5 bases of the junction unmatched. The germline V gene encodes CDR1 SGHKS and CDR2 YYEKEE (reference sequence). The CDR3 spells CASSLAAGGRYEQYF. The DNA of the CDR3 is TGTGCCAGCAGCTTGGCGGCGGGGGGGCGGTACGAGCAGTACTTC. Using reference TRBV5-5 and TRBJ2-7 for the parts outside the CDR3, the full variable domain is DAGVTQSPTHLIKTRGQQVTLRCSPISGHKSVSWYQQVLGQGPQFIFQYYEKEERGRGNFPDRFSARQFPNYSSELNVNALLLGDSALYLCASSLAAGGRYEQYFGPGTRLTVT.

V and J are TRBV11-2 and TRBJ2-2; D perhaps matches TRBD2 (6 bases). This CDR3 has 16 residues. The germline V gene encodes CDR1 SGHAT and CDR2 FQNNGV. Trimming removed 2 bases at V and 0 bases at J, with 10 bases between. CDR3 sequence reads: CASSLRDFSNTGELFF. CDR3 nucleotide sequence: TGTGCCAGCAGCTTACGGGACTTTTCGAACACCGGGGAGCTGTTTTTT.

The CDR3 DNA is TGTGCCAGCAGCTCCGGGACAGGGTCTAGGACGAAAGAAAAACTGTTTTTT. It encodes CASSSGTGSRTKEKLFF. This sequence joins TRBV25-1 and TRBJ1-4; the match to TRBD1 covers 9 bases. The CDR3 covers 17 residues. Losses at the gene ends were 6 bases for V and 8 bases for J; bases not matched to a gene: 16. The V gene's germline CDR1 is MGHDK and CDR2 SYGVNS.